This T cell receptor beta chain comes out of a study of CD8 T cells in ankylosing spondylitis. Trimming shortened V by 8 bases and J by 1 base, and 15 bases separated the two germline ends. There are 16 residues in the CDR3. The germline gives CDR1 MNHEY, CDR2 SMNVEV (reference sequence). Study-level results: Ankylosing spondylitis blood appeared to carry a characteristic TCR beta motif of roughly 8 highly homologous variants.

Scientists made TCR beta libraries using quantitative 5'-RACE with molecular barcodes. TCRdb reprocessed the 5' RACE reads with MiXCR, giving one entry per CDR3 protein. The data hold a few hundred thousand distinct CDR3 sequences, with 17% observed a single time. About this clonotype itself: Its antigen is still unknown.

The TCR sequence derives from a male donor with ankylosing spondylitis. The chain recombines TRBV27 with TRBJ2-6; a possible D gene is TRBD2 (6 bases). Sequences were obtained from blood, either unsorted or a sorted T cell fraction (not recorded which). The CDR3 region is CASRKEGFSGANVLTF. The CDR3 DNA reads as TGTGCCAGCCGGAAGGAGGGATTTTCTGGGGCCAACGTCCTGACTTTC.